This T cell receptor (beta chain) was identified in a study of T-cell reconstitution after alpha-beta-depleted transplantation in children. For TCRbeta, the library was prepared with unique molecular identifiers. TCRdb independently ran MiXCR on the PCR reads; one entry per CDR3 protein. The sample yields tens of thousands of distinct CDR3 sequences, about 11% seen once. This clonotype showed up many times. It may be a read error: a sequence one base away is much more abundant. The TCR originated in a human donor who donated a stem cell graft to a child with chronic granulomatous disease. This specimen consisted of PBMCs from the stem cell graft donor, obtained from the stem cell graft.

The CDR3 protein is CASSLAGANGLTF. CDR3 nucleotides: TGCGCCAGCAGCTTGGCTGGGGCCAACGGCCTGACTTTC. The gene calls are TRBV5-1 and TRBJ2-6, with D maybe TRBD1 (5 bases). The germline CDR1 and CDR2 sequences are SGHRS and YFSETQ. The CDR3 length is 13 residues.